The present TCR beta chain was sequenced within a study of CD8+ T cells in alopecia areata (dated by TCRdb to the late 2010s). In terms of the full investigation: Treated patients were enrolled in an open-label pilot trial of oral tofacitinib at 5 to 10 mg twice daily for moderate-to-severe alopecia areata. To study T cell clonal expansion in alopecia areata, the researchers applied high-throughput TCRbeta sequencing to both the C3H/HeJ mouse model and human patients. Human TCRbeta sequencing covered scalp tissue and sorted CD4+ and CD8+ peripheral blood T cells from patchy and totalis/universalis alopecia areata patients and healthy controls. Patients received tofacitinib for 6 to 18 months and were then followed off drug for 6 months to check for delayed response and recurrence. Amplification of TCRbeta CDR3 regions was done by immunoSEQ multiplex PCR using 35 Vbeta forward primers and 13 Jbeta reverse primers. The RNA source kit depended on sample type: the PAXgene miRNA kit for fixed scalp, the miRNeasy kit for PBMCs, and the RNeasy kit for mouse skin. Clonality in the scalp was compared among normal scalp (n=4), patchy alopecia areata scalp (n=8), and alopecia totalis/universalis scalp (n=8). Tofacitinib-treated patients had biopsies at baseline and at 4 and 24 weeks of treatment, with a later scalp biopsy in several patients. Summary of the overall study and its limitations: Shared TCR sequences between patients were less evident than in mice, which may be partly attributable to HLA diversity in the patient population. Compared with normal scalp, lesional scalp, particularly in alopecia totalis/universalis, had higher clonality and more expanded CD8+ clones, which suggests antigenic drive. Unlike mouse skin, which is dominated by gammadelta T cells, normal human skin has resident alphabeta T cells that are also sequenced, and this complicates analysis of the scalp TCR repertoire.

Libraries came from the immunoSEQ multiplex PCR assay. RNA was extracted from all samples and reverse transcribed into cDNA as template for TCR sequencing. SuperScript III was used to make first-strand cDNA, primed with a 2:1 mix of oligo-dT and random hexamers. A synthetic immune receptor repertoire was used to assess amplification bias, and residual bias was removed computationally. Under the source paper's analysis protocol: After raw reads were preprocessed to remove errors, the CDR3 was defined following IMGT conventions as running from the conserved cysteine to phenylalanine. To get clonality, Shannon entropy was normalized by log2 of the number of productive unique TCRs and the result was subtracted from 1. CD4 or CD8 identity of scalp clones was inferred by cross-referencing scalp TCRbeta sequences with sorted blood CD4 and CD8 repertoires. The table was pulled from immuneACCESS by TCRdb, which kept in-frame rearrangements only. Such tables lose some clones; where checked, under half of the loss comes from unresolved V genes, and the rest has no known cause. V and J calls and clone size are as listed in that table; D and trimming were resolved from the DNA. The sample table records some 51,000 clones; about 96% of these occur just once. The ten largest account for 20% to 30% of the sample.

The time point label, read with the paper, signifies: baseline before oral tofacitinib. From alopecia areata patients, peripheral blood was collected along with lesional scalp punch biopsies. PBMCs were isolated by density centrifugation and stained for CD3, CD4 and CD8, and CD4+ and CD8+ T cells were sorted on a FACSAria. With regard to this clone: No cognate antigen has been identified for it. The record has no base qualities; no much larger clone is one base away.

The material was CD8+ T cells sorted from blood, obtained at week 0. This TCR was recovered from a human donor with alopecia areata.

Read as DNA, the sequence is TGCGCCAGCAGCCCCACCCGGGCCCATGAGCAGTTCTTC. This codes for CASSPTRAHEQFF. This chain joins TRBV4-1 to TRBJ2-1; too little of a D gene remains to name it. V lost 4 bases and J lost 8 bases; the stretch between them is 12 bases long. CDR1 is given as MGHRA and CDR2 as YSYEKL, both from the germline V gene. The CDR3 measures 13 amino acids from cysteine to phenylalanine. Only the CDR3 region is kept as DNA, spanning 39 bases read in frame from base 1.